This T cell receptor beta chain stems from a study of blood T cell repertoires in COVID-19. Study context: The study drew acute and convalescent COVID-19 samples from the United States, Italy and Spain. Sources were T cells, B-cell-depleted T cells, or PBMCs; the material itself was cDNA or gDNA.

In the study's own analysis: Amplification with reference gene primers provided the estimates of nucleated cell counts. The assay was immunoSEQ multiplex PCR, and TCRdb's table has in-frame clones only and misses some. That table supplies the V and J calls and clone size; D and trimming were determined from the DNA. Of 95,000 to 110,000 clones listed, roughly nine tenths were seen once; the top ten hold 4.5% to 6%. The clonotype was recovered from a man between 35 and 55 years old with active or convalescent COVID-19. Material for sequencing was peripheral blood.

The CDR3 DNA reads TGTGCCAGCAGTTACACCGGGACAGTGATTTATTCACCCCTCCACTTT. This encodes CASSYTGTVIYSPLHF. The V call is TRBV6-5, the J call TRBJ1-6, with 7 bases aligning to TRBD1. Germline CDR1 reads MNHEY; CDR2 reads SVGAGI. V shed 2 bases and J 8 bases; nucleotides not matched to a gene: 9. This CDR3 has 16 residues.